The 21 T cell receptor beta chains below were found in one sample sequenced in a study of PD-1 blockade in classical Hodgkin lymphoma. Sequenced by immunoSEQ multiplex PCR; TCRdb stores in-frame clones only, minus some. The sample holds under 25,000 clones, 80% seen once. In every patient, relapse followed autologous stem cell transplantation, while exposure to brentuximab vedotin differed. Sequencing used peripheral blood mononuclear cells (PBMCs), obtained before the second cycle of nivolumab. The receptors derive from a human donor with classical Hodgkin lymphoma.

This chain uses TRBV5-4 with TRBJ2-5; no clear D gene. Trimming took off 0 bases at V and 9 bases at J, with 12 bases between the two ends. The CDR3 sequence is 13 residues long. Germline V lookup: CDR1 SGHNT, CDR2 YYREEE (reference sequence). The CDR3 sequence: CASSLAGALAQYF. CDR3 DNA sequence: TGTGCCAGCAGCTTGGCCGGAGCTTTGGCCCAGTACTTC.

This sequence joins TRBV12-5 and TRBJ1-1, with D possibly matching TRBD1 (6 bases). CDR1 is LGHNT, CDR2 FRNRAP, per germline. The CDR3 spans 13 residues. The germline V and J ends were trimmed by 6 bases and 1 base, with 9 bases remaining between them. In DNA form, the CDR3 reads TGTGCTAGTGGACTAGGGGGGAACACTGAAGCTTTCTTT. This codes for CASGLGGNTEAFF.

V is TRBV12-5 and J is TRBJ1-5; TRBD1 aligns across 11 bases. The J segment lost 6 bases and the V segment lost 9 bases, leaving 10 bases of the junction unmatched. The germline gives CDR1 LGHNT, CDR2 FRNRAP. CDR3 length equals 15 residues. Here the CDR3 reads CASRPGQGAGQPQHF. CDR3 in DNA: TGTGCTAGCCGGCCCGGACAGGGGGCCGGTCAGCCCCAGCATTTT.

The chain uses TRBV11-2 and TRBJ2-3, with no clear D. V gave up 5 bases and J gave up 4 bases, with 7 bases separating them. This CDR3 has 12 residues. Germline V lookup: CDR1 SGHAT, CDR2 FQNNGV. For the CDR3, the DNA is TGTGCCAGCAGCCCTGAGGCAGATACGCAGTATTTT. This codes for CASSPEADTQYF.

By its share, this clone is medium-sized. This chain links TRBV5-1 with TRBJ2-2, with unresolved D. The length of the CDR3 is 13 residues. The germline V gene has CDR1 SGHRS and CDR2 YFSETQ. The germline V and J ends were trimmed by 4 bases and 2 bases, with 6 bases remaining between them. For the CDR3, the DNA is TGCGCCAGCAGCCTAGACAACACCGGGGAGCTGTTTTTT. Its translation is CASSLDNTGELFF.

This clone was found a few times. The chain couples TRBV15 to TRBJ1-1; D not resolved. V lost 0 bases, J lost 4 bases, and 6 bases lay in between. The CDR3 contains 13 residues. The V gene's germline CDR1 is LNHNV and CDR2 YYDKDF (reference sequence). The CDR3 nucleotides are TGTGCCACCAGCAGAGAACCACCCACTGAAGCTTTCTTT. It translates to CATSREPPTEAFF.

The chain uses TRBV5-4 and TRBJ2-1; D is unresolved. The CDR3 loop spans 12 amino acids. Trimming took off 4 bases at V and 9 bases at J, with 11 bases between the two ends. Per the germline V gene, CDR1 is SGHNT and CDR2 is YYREEE (reference sequence). CDR3 DNA: TGTGCCAGCAGCCAACGGTACCGTGAGCAGTTCTTC. Translating gives CASSQRYREQFF.

The V call is TRBV6-5, the J call TRBJ2-3; 8 bases fit TRBD1. The V gene end was trimmed by 4 bases and the J gene end by 2 bases; junction bases not matched to a gene: 8. The germline V gene encodes CDR1 MNHEY and CDR2 SVGAGI. CDR3 length: 16 residues. CDR3 in DNA: TGTGCCAGCAGTTCAGGACAGGGCCGACCCACAGATACGCAGTATTTT. Residues: CASSSGQGRPTDTQYF.

This rearrangement joins TRBV20-1 to TRBJ2-7, with D maybe TRBD2 (5 bases). Trimming stripped 3 bases from V and 4 bases from J, with 7 bases between. This CDR3 spans 11 amino acids. Germline V CDR1 and CDR2: DFQATT, SNEGSKA (reference sequence). The CDR3 region has the DNA TGCAGTGCTAGGAGGACTTACGAGCAGTACTTC. As protein: CSARRTYEQYF.

This chain joins TRBV29-1 and TRBJ2-1; D is perhaps TRBD1 (7 bases). The germline V gene encodes CDR1 SQVTM and CDR2 ANQGSEA. V lost 4 bases to trimming and J lost 10 bases, with 17 bases between them. The length of the CDR3 is 13 residues. DNA for the CDR3: TGCAGCGTTGCACAGGTTGGAGGGGGCGAGCAGTTCTTC. As protein: CSVAQVGGGEQFF.

This chain uses TRBV25-1 with TRBJ2-5; D is perhaps TRBD1 (5 bases). The germline CDR1 and CDR2 sequences are MGHDK and SYGVNS. This CDR3 is built from 17 residues. V was shortened by 1 base and J by 5 bases, with 20 bases between the two germline ends. The CDR3 sequence: CASSELGLFQALETQYF. The CDR3 region has the DNA TGTGCCAGCAGTGAATTGGGGCTTTTTCAAGCCTTGGAGACCCAGTACTTC.

V and J are TRBV30 and TRBJ1-1; D remains unclear. The germline V gene encodes CDR1 GTSNPN and CDR2 SVGIG (reference sequence). The CDR3 sequence is 15 residues long. The V and J ends lost 7 bases and 2 bases respectively, with 20 bases between them. CDR3 in DNA: TGTGCCTCACGGATATTCGGGCAGCCCAACACTGAAGCTTTCTTT. Its translation is CASRIFGQPNTEAFF.

The chain recombines TRBV28 with TRBJ2-3; no reliable D call. Trimming pared 1 base from V and 8 bases from J, leaving 4 bases between. The CDR3 runs 11 residues. Germline CDR1 is MDHEN and CDR2 is SYDVKM. CDR3 in amino acids: CASSLSATQYF. The CDR3 DNA follows: TGTGCCAGCAGTTTATCTGCTACGCAGTATTTT.

This chain links TRBV5-1 with TRBJ2-2, with D possibly matching TRBD1 (5 bases). This CDR3 spans 14 amino acids. Germline CDR1 SGHRS, CDR2 YFSETQ. V lost 4 bases to trimming and J lost 1 base, with 8 bases between them. The CDR3 DNA follows: TGCGCCAGCAGCCCAACAGGGAACACCGGGGAGCTGTTTTTT. Protein sequence: CASSPTGNTGELFF.

The rearrangement joins TRBV19 to TRBJ2-7, with TRBD1 identical over 9 bases. CDR3 size: 13 residues. Germline CDR1 LNHDA, CDR2 SQIVND (reference sequence). After removal of 5 bases from V and 5 bases from J, the junction contained 4 bases not matched to a gene. The chain's CDR3 is CASSSDRGDEQYF. CDR3 in DNA: TGTGCCAGTAGTTCCGACAGGGGGGACGAGCAGTACTTC.

The V call is TRBV19, the J call TRBJ1-1; D unclear. Germline loops: CDR1 LNHDA, CDR2 SQIVND (reference sequence). Trimming took 0 bases from V and 10 from J, leaving 12 bases between them. This CDR3 region has 13 residues. The CDR3 here is CASSIDPAAGAFF. In DNA form, the CDR3 reads TGTGCCAGTAGTATAGATCCCGCAGCGGGAGCTTTCTTT.

V gene TRBV28 combines with J gene TRBJ1-2; no definite D call. Germline CDR1 is MDHEN and CDR2 is SYDVKM. The length of the CDR3 is 9 residues. The CDR3 bases are TGTGCTCGGGGTAGTGGCTACACCTTC. As protein: CARGSGYTF.

This sequence joins TRBV29-1 and TRBJ2-3; possibly TRBD2 for D (5 bases). Germline CDR1 SQVTM, CDR2 ANQGSEA. V was trimmed by 2 bases and J by 0 bases, leaving 9 bases between them. The CDR3 has 14 residues. Written as DNA, the CDR3 is TGCAGCGTTGAATTGGAGGATAGCACAGATACGCAGTATTTT. Translating it yields CSVELEDSTDTQYF.

J is TRBJ2-7 and V is TRBV5-8; the D is unclear. Trimming stripped 2 bases from V and 0 bases from J, with 12 bases between. Germline V gene lookup returns CDR1 SGHTS and CDR2 YDEGEE. The CDR3 is 15 amino acids. CDR3 residues: CASSFDWASSYEQYF. The CDR3 region has the DNA TGTGCCAGCAGCTTTGATTGGGCCAGCTCCTACGAGCAGTACTTC. The whole variable domain, filled in from reference TRBV5-8 and TRBJ2-7, reads EAGVTQSPTHLIKTRGQQATLRCSPISGHTSVYWYQQALGLGLQFLLWYDEGEERNRGNFPPRFSGRQFPNYSSELNVNALELEDSALYLCASSFDWASSYEQYFGPGTRLTVT.

Turning to this clone: Other DNA sequences in this specimen translate into the identical CDR3. The chain carries TRBV6-1 and TRBJ2-5, with unresolved D. This CDR3 spans 11 amino acids. The V end lost 4 bases, the J end lost 5 bases, and 5 bases lay between the germline ends. The V gene's germline CDR1 is MNHNS and CDR2 SASEGT. For the CDR3, the DNA is TGTGCCAGCAGTGTTTACGAGACCCAGTACTTC. Protein: CASSVYETQYF.

The J gene is TRBJ1-5, the V gene TRBV6-1, with TRBD1 as a possible D gene (6 bases). V lost 1 base to trimming and J lost 7 bases, with 8 bases between them. The CDR3 covers 13 residues. Germline lookup yields CDR1 MNHNS and CDR2 SASEGT. This CDR3 is CASSEGGGQPQHF. The DNA for the CDR3 is TGTGCCAGCAGTGAAGGGGGGGGCCAGCCCCAGCATTTT.